The source of this T cell receptor (beta chain) is a study of T cell responses to AZD1222 COVID-19 vaccine. This CDR3 spans 13 amino acids. Trimming removed 1 base from V and 2 bases from J, with 8 bases in between. Germline CDR1 is GTSNPN and CDR2 is SVGIG (reference sequence). The method was immunoSEQ multiplex PCR; TCRdb's version includes in-frame clones alone and lacks a portion of them. Of about 120,000 clones detected, 80% to 90% appear once; the ten largest clones hold 2% to 3%. With respect to this clone: Its specificity is not known.

Notes on the study in general: Clonal diversity was possibly underestimated, and the donors were mostly white British, with more females. Baseline seropositives among AZD1222 recipients totaled only six or seven. An increase in Spike-specific TCR breadth and depth was observed after two AZD1222 doses.

This clonotype was sampled from an adult in good health. The starting material was peripheral blood, obtained on day 0 of AZD1222 vaccination. V usage is TRBV30 and J usage is TRBJ2-5, with D tentatively TRBD2 (6 bases). CDR3 sequence reads: CAWSGSGQETQYF. The DNA of the CDR3 is TGTGCCTGGAGTGGTAGCGGACAAGAGACCCAGTACTTC.